A single sample gave rise to the 24 T cell receptor beta chains below, sequenced in a study of blood T cell repertoires in COVID-19. The table came from immunoSEQ multiplex PCR; TCRdb's copy has only in-frame clones and leaves some out. The data contain about 190,000 clones, about 72% of them seen just once; the ten biggest clones take up approximately 15%. The material sequenced was PBMCs or T cells enriched from blood (not recorded which). These receptors were collected from a woman aged 50 to 65 who had recovered from COVID-19.

The chain uses TRBV24-1 and TRBJ2-7; 14 nucleotides align to TRBD2. The CDR3 has 16 residues. J gave up 3 bases and V 4 bases, and 4 bases lay outside the gene matches. Germline loops: CDR1 KGHDR, CDR2 SFDVKD. CDR3: CATSDPGTSGSYEQYF. CDR3 nucleotide sequence: TGTGCCACCAGTGACCCCGGGACTAGCGGGAGCTACGAGCAGTACTTC.

A single count supports this clone. The chain carries TRBV24-1 and TRBJ2-2; no firm D call. The CDR3 is 14 residues long. V lost 8 bases and J 4 bases, leaving 13 bases between the germline ends. Germline CDR1 KGHDR, CDR2 SFDVKD. CDR3 amino acids: CATTSERSTGELFF. DNA for the CDR3: TGTGCCACCACCTCAGAAAGAAGCACCGGGGAGCTGTTTTTT.

This chain uses TRBV11-2 with TRBJ2-7, with 7 bases aligning to TRBD2. Germline loops: CDR1 SGHAT, CDR2 FQNNGV. This CDR3 is built from 14 residues. The V and J ends lost 5 bases and 0 bases, in that order; junction bases with no gene match: 4. CDR3 residues: CASSIGGSSYEQYF. The CDR3 DNA reads as TGTGCCAGCAGCATCGGGGGGAGCTCCTACGAGCAGTACTTC.

The gene calls are TRBV28 and TRBJ1-3; D may be TRBD1 (5 bases). This CDR3 is 16 amino acids long. The V and J ends lost 5 bases and 0 bases respectively, with 14 bases between them. The germline V gene encodes CDR1 MDHEN and CDR2 SYDVKM. DNA for the CDR3: TGTGCCAGCAGTCCCATTACAGGAATCTCTGGAAACACCATATATTTT. The encoded protein is CASSPITGISGNTIYF.

This chain uses TRBV27 with TRBJ1-1; no reliable D call. V was pared by 2 bases and J by 7 bases, with 11 bases between. There are 13 residues in the CDR3. Germline CDR1 is MNHEY and CDR2 is SMNVEV (reference sequence). CDR3: CASSLSRGVEAFF. For the CDR3, the DNA is TGTGCCAGCAGTTTAAGCCGGGGTGTTGAAGCTTTCTTT.

This clone has just one count. This chain connects TRBV10-3 to TRBJ2-7, with TRBD2 matching 13 bases. Germline CDR1 ENHRY, CDR2 SYGVKD. The CDR3 totals 15 residues. Trimming took 3 bases from V and 4 from J; bases not matched to a gene: 3. The CDR3 sequence is CAISELAGGSYEQYF. In DNA, the CDR3 is TGTGCCATCAGTGAACTAGCGGGAGGGTCTTACGAGCAGTACTTC.

This clone was detected only a few times. The chain has TRBV6-4 and TRBJ2-3; weak D call: TRBD1 (5 bases). The germline V and J ends were trimmed by 2 bases and 0 bases, with 9 bases remaining between them. The germline V gene has CDR1 MRHNA and CDR2 SNTAGT. The CDR3 is 15 amino acids. CDR3 DNA sequence: TGTGCCAGCAGTGACGGGGCAGGGAGCACAGATACGCAGTATTTT. Its protein product is CASSDGAGSTDTQYF.

The chain has TRBV9 and TRBJ1-4; 9 nucleotides align to TRBD1. Germline CDR1 is SGDLS and CDR2 is YYNGEE. This CDR3 is built from 16 residues. V trimming: 2 bases; J trimming: 8 bases; junction bases outside the gene matches: 10. Here the CDR3 reads CASSVYDRGIGEKLFF. The CDR3 nucleotides read TGTGCCAGCAGCGTTTACGACAGGGGGATAGGGGAAAAACTGTTTTTT.

The chain employs TRBV28 and TRBJ2-3; a possible D gene is TRBD1 (6 bases). The CDR3 has 15 amino acids. The V end was cut by 2 bases, the J end by 1 base, with 10 bases between. Germline CDR1 MDHEN, CDR2 SYDVKM. CDR3 loop: CASSLSSGGTDTQYF. The CDR3 nucleotides read TGTGCCAGCAGTTTAAGTTCAGGGGGCACAGATACGCAGTATTTT.

The CDR3 DNA sequence: TGTGCCAGCAGTCATCGCCTAGGACAGGGGCGGGGAGGCTACACCTTC. It is translated as CASSHRLGQGRGGYTF. This chain uses TRBV27 with TRBJ1-2; 9 nucleotides line up with TRBD1. V was clipped by 5 bases and J by 8 bases; unmatched bases: 15. The CDR3 has 16 residues. Germline CDR1 MNHEY, CDR2 SMNVEV (reference sequence).

The V gene is TRBV18, the J gene TRBJ2-1, with 8 bases that match TRBD2. The J segment lost 7 bases and the V segment lost 2 bases, leaving 7 bases of the junction unmatched. The germline V gene has CDR1 KGHSH and CDR2 LQKENI. This CDR3 is 15 amino acids long. In nucleotides, the CDR3 is TGTGCCAGCTCACCAATAGGACTAGCTGGAAATGAGCAGTTCTTC. Translation gives CASSPIGLAGNEQFF.

The chain carries TRBV2 and TRBJ2-1; 13 nucleotides align to TRBD2. The CDR3 has 15 residues. Trimming at V came to 2 bases and at J to 6 bases, leaving 1 base not matched to a gene. Per the germline V gene, CDR1 is SNHLY and CDR2 is FYNNEI. As DNA, the CDR3 is TGTGCCAGCAGTGAATGGACTAGCGGGAGCAATGAGCAGTTCTTC. This encodes CASSEWTSGSNEQFF.

V usage is TRBV13 and J usage is TRBJ2-3; 8 nucleotides align to TRBD2. This CDR3 region has 15 residues. CDR1 is PRHDT, CDR2 FYEKMQ, per germline (reference sequence). J was trimmed by 0 bases and V by 1 base; bases with no gene match: 0. CDR3 nucleotides: TGTGCCAGCAGCTTAGCTAGCGGGAGCACAGATACGCAGTATTTT. It encodes CASSLASGSTDTQYF. Combining the CDR3 with reference TRBV13 and TRBJ2-3 gives the whole variable domain AAGVIQSPRHLIKEKRETATLKCYPIPRHDTVYWYQQGPGQDPQFLISFYEKMQSDKGSIPDRFSAQQFSDYHSELNMSSLELGDSALYFCASSLASGSTDTQYFGPGTRLTVL.

The V gene is TRBV6-5, the J gene TRBJ2-1, with 8 bases identical to TRBD1. The germline gives CDR1 MNHEY, CDR2 SVGAGI. The ends lost 6 bases at V and 6 bases at J; junction bases unmatched: 10. The CDR3 is 15 amino acids. The CDR3: CASSRNLGTGNEQFF. DNA for the CDR3: TGTGCCAGCAGCCGGAATCTTGGGACAGGCAATGAGCAGTTCTTC.

J is TRBJ2-7 and V is TRBV27, with 8 bases identical to TRBD1. CDR1 and CDR2 from the germline V gene are MNHEY and SMNVEV (reference sequence). This CDR3 has 14 amino acids. The ends lost 5 bases at V and 3 bases at J; junction bases unmatched: 6. CDR3 nucleotide sequence: TGTGCCAGCAGTCCATCGGACAGGGTCTACGAGCAGTACTTC. The encoded protein is CASSPSDRVYEQYF.

This sequence joins TRBV27 and TRBJ1-4, with a weak D call TRBD1 (5 bases). CDR3 length equals 15 residues. The germline CDR1 and CDR2 sequences are MNHEY and SMNVEV (reference sequence). V lost 0 bases and J 7 bases, leaving 12 bases between the germline ends. CDR3 nucleotides: TGTGCCAGCAGTTTATCGGGGGGGGTTGGTGAAAAACTGTTTTTT. Amino acid sequence: CASSLSGGVGEKLFF. The variable domain in full, completed from reference TRBV27 and TRBJ1-4, reads EAQVTQNPRYLITVTGKKLTVTCSQNMNHEYMSWYRQDPGLGLRQIYYSMNVEVTDKGDVPEGYKVSRKEKRNFPLILESPSPNQTSLYFCASSLSGGVGEKLFFGSGTQLSVL.

The chain uses TRBV7-9 and TRBJ1-6; the D is unclear. Germline CDR1 SEHNR, CDR2 FQNEAQ (reference sequence). This CDR3 has 13 residues. Deletions cut 4 bases from V and 8 bases from J, with 9 bases between. The CDR3 DNA reads TGTGCCAGCAGCTCGAGTGGAGATTCACCCCTCCACTTT. It yields the protein CASSSSGDSPLHF.

The J gene is TRBJ2-7, the V gene TRBV27; 9 bases align to TRBD2. Germline-derived CDR1 and CDR2 are MNHEY and SMNVEV (reference sequence). The CDR3 consists of 16 residues. Unmatched junction bases numbered 5, after V lost 0 bases and J lost 2 bases. The CDR3 DNA reads TGTGCCAGCAGTTTATCGACTAGCGGCGTTCCCTACGAGCAGTACTTC. This translates into CASSLSTSGVPYEQYF.

CDR3 coding DNA: TGCGCCAGCAGCTTGACCGGACACACGCGGGGGGATACGCAGTATTTT. It codes for CASSLTGHTRGDTQYF. The chain recombines TRBV5-1 with TRBJ2-3, with 7 bases that match TRBD2. This CDR3 spans 16 amino acids. V lost 1 base and J lost 6; bases outside the gene matches: 11. Germline V lookup: CDR1 SGHRS, CDR2 YFSETQ.

The chain couples TRBV7-6 to TRBJ2-1; TRBD2 aligns across 8 bases. This CDR3 is built from 17 residues. Trimming took 1 base from V and 1 from J; bases not matched to a gene: 6. The germline gives CDR1 SGHVS, CDR2 FNYEAQ. The CDR3, as DNA: TGTGCCAGCAGCTTAGTCGGGGGGGGAATTTCCTACAATGAGCAGTTCTTC. This encodes CASSLVGGGISYNEQFF.

The V call is TRBV7-8, the J call TRBJ2-2; D possibly corresponds to TRBD2 (6 bases). Germline V gene sequence: CDR1 SGHVS, CDR2 FQNEAQ. V lost 3 bases to trimming and J lost 13 bases, with 9 bases between them. The CDR3 extends over 11 amino acids. The CDR3 bases are TGTGCCAGCAGCTTCGGGAGCCGGCTGTTTTTT. Its protein product is CASSFGSRLFF. Full variable domain (remainder filled in from reference TRBV7-8 and TRBJ2-2): GAGVSQSPRYKVAKRGQDVALRCDPISGHVSLFWYQQALGQGPEFLTYFQNEAQLDKSGLPSDRFFAERPEGSVSTLKIQRTQQEDSAVYLCASSFGSRLFFGEGSRLTVL.

The CDR3 reads CASSQDYGGLETQYF. The CDR3, as DNA: TGCGCCAGCAGCCAAGATTACGGGGGTTTGGAGACCCAGTACTTC. This sequence joins TRBV4-1 and TRBJ2-5; tentatively, D is TRBD2 (6 bases). Germline lookup yields CDR1 MGHRA and CDR2 YSYEKL. This CDR3 comprises 15 residues. The V end was cut by 0 bases, the J end by 5 bases, with 13 bases between.

The J gene is TRBJ1-5, the V gene TRBV15, with a tentative D call TRBD1 (6 bases). Germline CDR1 and CDR2: LNHNV and YYDKDF (reference sequence). The CDR3 loop spans 13 amino acids. Trimming left V 8 bases short and J 7 bases short, with 15 bases between. The CDR3, as DNA: TGTGCCACCCAAGGGACAACGGGGCAGCCCCAGCATTTT. Its translation: CATQGTTGQPQHF.

The rearrangement uses TRBV30 and TRBJ2-7; 9 bases are shared with TRBD2. The CDR3 covers 15 residues. Germline CDR1 is GTSNPN and CDR2 is SVGIG (reference sequence). Unmatched junction bases numbered 7, after V lost 3 bases and J lost 1 base. CDR3 nucleotides: TGTGCCTGGAGCTGGGGGACTAGCAGTTCCTACGAGCAGTACTTC. Protein sequence: CAWSWGTSSSYEQYF.